This T cell receptor (beta chain) is drawn from a study of blood T cell repertoires in COVID-19. TCRdb keeps only in-frame clones here, not all; method: immunoSEQ multiplex PCR. The sample shows 210,000 or so clones, over 75% of them seen only once. The CDR3 has 15 amino acids. Trimming stripped 3 bases from V and 3 bases from J, with 12 bases between. CDR1 and CDR2 from the germline V gene are SGHTA and FQGTGA. The chain links TRBV7-3 to TRBJ2-1; TRBD1 is a possible D gene (6 bases). Sequencing used peripheral blood. The source of this sequence is a human donor in a cohort sampled during active COVID-19. The CDR3 loop is CASSFGQGFYNEQFF. CDR3 bases: TGTGCCAGCAGCTTCGGGCAGGGGTTCTACAATGAGCAGTTCTTC.